This is a list of T cell receptor beta chains from one sample in a study of blood T cell repertoires in COVID-19. TCRdb keeps only in-frame clones here, not all; method: immunoSEQ multiplex PCR. The sample has some 120,000 clones, more than 80% seen once. Sequenced input: peripheral blood. Receptors were obtained from a woman aged 60-75 years with acute or convalescent COVID-19. CDR3s include the opening cysteine and the closing phenylalanine or tryptophan. Fields, in order: V gene, D gene, clone size, J gene, CDR3 protein, CDR3 DNA. A D gene is named only where the DNA matches it firmly. Size is omitted from some rows. Given values are once, few, many or a class for expanded clones.

v_call: TRBV30; d_call: .; clone_size: .; j_call: TRBJ1-4; cdr3_aa: CAWSSIRWEEKLFF; cdr3_nt: TGTGCCTGGAGTAGTATAAGGTGGGAGGAAAAACTGTTTTTT
v_call: TRBV5-6; d_call: .; clone_size: .; j_call: TRBJ1-2; cdr3_aa: CASSPRLVGGYGYTF; cdr3_nt: TGTGCCAGCAGCCCTCGCTTAGTGGGAGGGTATGGCTACACCTTC
v_call: TRBV3-1/TRBV3-2; d_call: .; clone_size: .; j_call: TRBJ1-2; cdr3_aa: CASSQDGAYGYTF; cdr3_nt: TGTGCCAGCAGCCAAGATGGGGCCTATGGCTACACCTTC
v_call: TRBV28; d_call: .; clone_size: .; j_call: TRBJ1-5; cdr3_aa: CASSVRTAQGQPQHF; cdr3_nt: TGTGCCAGCAGCGTACGGACCGCCCAGGGTCAGCCCCAGCATTTT
v_call: TRBV19; d_call: .; clone_size: .; j_call: TRBJ2-3; cdr3_aa: CASSQGGADTQYF; cdr3_nt: TGTGCCAGTAGCCAGGGTGGGGCAGATACGCAGTATTTT
v_call: TRBV28; d_call: TRBD1; clone_size: .; j_call: TRBJ1-2; cdr3_aa: CASLGQGANSNGYTF; cdr3_nt: TGTGCCAGCCTCGGACAGGGGGCGAACTCGAATGGCTACACCTTC
v_call: TRBV6-5; d_call: TRBD1; clone_size: .; j_call: TRBJ1-1; cdr3_aa: CASRSGGAVEAFF; cdr3_nt: TGTGCCAGCAGGTCAGGGGGCGCGGTTGAAGCTTTCTTT
v_call: TRBV11-2; d_call: TRBD2; clone_size: .; j_call: TRBJ2-3; cdr3_aa: CASSIGGLAGSF; cdr3_nt: TGTGCCAGCAGCATCGGGGGACTAGCGGGGTCTTTT
v_call: TRBV6-4; d_call: TRBD2; clone_size: .; j_call: TRBJ2-3; cdr3_aa: CASSGGAASTDTQYF; cdr3_nt: TGTGCCAGCAGCGGGGGGGCCGCTAGCACAGATACGCAGTATTTT
v_call: TRBV6-6; d_call: TRBD1; clone_size: .; j_call: TRBJ1-5; cdr3_aa: CASSYLTGEVQPQHF; cdr3_nt: TGTGCCAGCAGTTACTTAACAGGGGAGGTTCAGCCCCAGCATTTT
v_call: TRBV7-3; d_call: TRBD2; clone_size: .; j_call: TRBJ2-1; cdr3_aa: CASSSSGYNEQFF; cdr3_nt: TGTGCCAGCAGCTCTAGCGGCTACAATGAGCAGTTCTTC
v_call: TRBV11-2; d_call: .; clone_size: .; j_call: TRBJ1-1; cdr3_aa: CASSFNSGSTEAFF; cdr3_nt: TGTGCCAGCAGCTTTAATTCGGGAAGCACTGAAGCTTTCTTT
v_call: TRBV19; d_call: .; clone_size: .; j_call: TRBJ1-4; cdr3_aa: CASSPGRGNEKLFF; cdr3_nt: TGTGCCAGTAGTCCCGGGAGGGGTAATGAAAAACTGTTTTTT
v_call: TRBV29-1; d_call: .; clone_size: .; j_call: TRBJ1-1; cdr3_aa: CSVEEGGNTEAFF; cdr3_nt: TGCAGCGTTGAAGAAGGGGGAAACACTGAAGCTTTCTTT
v_call: TRBV5-1; d_call: TRBD1; clone_size: .; j_call: TRBJ1-2; cdr3_aa: CASRRQGANYGYTF; cdr3_nt: TGCGCCAGCAGACGACAGGGGGCGAACTATGGCTACACCTTC
v_call: TRBV15; d_call: TRBD1; clone_size: once; j_call: TRBJ1-4; cdr3_aa: CATSRSGQEKLFF; cdr3_nt: TGTGCCACCAGCCGCTCGGGACAGGAAAAACTGTTTTTT
v_call: TRBV10-1; d_call: TRBD1; clone_size: .; j_call: TRBJ2-3; cdr3_aa: CASSTGQGTDTQYF; cdr3_nt: TGCGCCAGCAGTACCGGACAGGGAACAGATACGCAGTATTTT
v_call: TRBV18; d_call: .; clone_size: .; j_call: TRBJ2-5; cdr3_aa: CASSPTRRELQETQYF; cdr3_nt: TGTGCCAGCTCACCCACTAGGAGAGAGCTACAAGAGACCCAGTACTTC
v_call: TRBV25-1; d_call: .; clone_size: .; j_call: TRBJ1-3; cdr3_aa: CASQNSGNTIYF; cdr3_nt: TGTGCCAGCCAAAACTCTGGAAACACCATATATTTT
v_call: TRBV5-1; d_call: .; clone_size: .; j_call: TRBJ2-3; cdr3_aa: CASSLVLIGGVTQYF; cdr3_nt: TGCGCCAGCAGCTTGGTTTTAATAGGAGGGGTCACGCAGTATTTT
v_call: TRBV6-5; d_call: TRBD1; clone_size: .; j_call: TRBJ1-6; cdr3_aa: CASCRSRGLGSPLHF; cdr3_nt: TGTGCCAGCTGTAGATCCAGGGGGCTCGGTTCACCCCTCCACTTT
v_call: TRBV29-1; d_call: .; clone_size: .; j_call: TRBJ2-2; cdr3_aa: CSVDLLGTGELFF; cdr3_nt: TGCAGCGTCGATTTACTAGGAACCGGGGAGCTGTTTTTT
v_call: TRBV7-9; d_call: TRBD1; clone_size: .; j_call: TRBJ1-4; cdr3_aa: CASTGGTGDEKLFF; cdr3_nt: TGTGCCAGCACCGGAGGGACAGGGGATGAAAAACTGTTTTTT
v_call: TRBV19; d_call: .; clone_size: .; j_call: TRBJ2-6; cdr3_aa: CATTQRSGANVLTF; cdr3_nt: TGTGCCACAACACAAAGATCTGGGGCCAACGTCCTGACTTTC
v_call: TRBV19; d_call: .; clone_size: .; j_call: TRBJ2-1; cdr3_aa: CASSIDRSGPYNEQFF; cdr3_nt: TGTGCCAGTAGTATAGATCGCAGTGGGCCCTACAATGAGCAGTTCTTC
v_call: TRBV12-1; d_call: .; clone_size: .; j_call: TRBJ2-1; cdr3_aa: CASSAGGAPSSYNEQFF; cdr3_nt: TGTGCCAGCAGCGCGGGGGGGGCCCCTAGCTCCTACAATGAGCAGTTCTTC
v_call: TRBV6-6; d_call: .; clone_size: .; j_call: TRBJ1-1; cdr3_aa: CASSFGGRNTEAFF; cdr3_nt: TGTGCCAGCAGTTTCGGGGGAAGGAACACTGAAGCTTTCTTT
v_call: TRBV20-1; d_call: .; clone_size: .; j_call: TRBJ1-1; cdr3_aa: CSASRFSRGEAFF; cdr3_nt: TGCAGTGCTAGTCGTTTCTCTAGGGGTGAAGCTTTCTTT
v_call: TRBV7-9; d_call: TRBD1; clone_size: .; j_call: TRBJ1-4; cdr3_aa: CASSLWTGGAANEKLFF; cdr3_nt: TGTGCCAGCAGCTTGTGGACAGGGGGCGCAGCTAATGAAAAACTGTTTTTT